This TCR beta chain was identified in a study of T-cell reconstitution after alpha-beta-depleted transplantation in children. The authors prepared the TCRbeta library with unique molecular identifiers. TCRdb used MiXCR to reprocess the PCR reads, holding one entry per CDR3 protein. The sample contains under 300,000 distinct CDR3 sequences, about 9.9% of which appear only once. Germline V CDR1 and CDR2: MNHEY, SVGAGI. The V end lost 2 bases, the J end lost 0 bases, and 8 bases lay between the germline ends. This CDR3 is 15 amino acids long. This clonotype has ten or more counts. The TCR was taken from a male patient between 2 and 10 years old who had a stem cell transplant for chronic granulomatous disease, so the T cells may come from the graft donor. This sequence joins TRBV6-5 and TRBJ1-3; D is undetermined. Sequencing was performed on peripheral blood, taken 180 days after TCRalphabeta/CD19-depleted stem cell transplant. CDR3 bases: TGTGCCAGCAGTTACGGGCGGAGCTCTGGAAACACCATATATTTT. Encoded protein: CASSYGRSSGNTIYF.